The clone carrying this TCR beta chain appeared a few times. Using RNA transcripts as the source, TCR beta CDR3 regions were amplified. The HTBI primer set drove a first-round RT-PCR of the TCR CDR3. TCRdb analysed the multiplex PCR reads with MiXCR anew, one entry per CDR3 protein. The sample yields fewer than 350,000 distinct CDR3 sequences, 13% seen once. The CDR3 is 16 amino acids. Germline V gene sequence: CDR1 SGHRS, CDR2 YFSETQ. Trimming shortened V by 4 bases and J by 4 bases, and 18 bases separated the two germline ends. The data originate from a study of T cells in Graves' hyperthyroidism and ophthalmopathy. Based on clinical symptoms, serum thyroxine and TRAb, thyroid ultrasound and orbital computed tomography, diagnoses were reached.

The TCR sequence derives from a woman under 40 with Graves' hyperthyroidism that later progressed to Graves' ophthalmopathy. This chain connects TRBV5-1 to TRBJ2-1, with D maybe TRBD2 (6 bases). The sequencing input was blood. The CDR3 region is CASSASPAGRYNEQFF. CDR3 DNA sequence: TGCGCCAGCAGCGCCTCCCCGGCGGGGCGGTACAATGAGCAGTTCTTC.